This T cell receptor beta chain appears in the sequencing data of a study of early T cells in non-severe SARS-CoV-2 infection. V gave up 3 bases and J gave up 5 bases, with 14 bases separating them. The CDR3 covers 14 residues. At least ten counts were recorded for this clonotype. The antigen remains unidentified. Study-level findings and limits: Anti-spike CD8 responses were favored by VDJdb matching, which missed private and CD4 specificities.

Individual cDNA molecules were tagged with unique molecular identifiers, the study reported. TCRdb itself ran the 5' RACE reads through MiXCR, one entry per CDR3 protein. Among about 11,000 distinct CDR3 sequences listed, around 4.9% were seen once. The V call is TRBV12-3 or TRBV12-4, the J call TRBJ2-7; D gene unclear. This TCR came from an adult who was a healthcare worker with PCR-confirmed SARS-CoV-2 infection or an uninfected control (not recorded which). Sequencing used whole blood. The CDR3 region is CASSLSGSINEQYF. The CDR3 bases are TGTGCCAGCAGTTTGTCAGGTTCGATCAACGAGCAGTACTTC.